The 7 T cell receptor beta chains listed next were all sequenced from one sample in a study of T cell responses to AZD1222 COVID-19 vaccine. The protocol was immunoSEQ multiplex PCR, while the TCRdb copy is restricted to in-frame clones and leaves out a portion. The data contain more than 70,000 clones, approximately 90% of them singletons. Specimen: peripheral blood, collected 28 days after the second AZD1222 dose. These receptors all stem from an adult who received the AZD1222 COVID-19 vaccine.

The chain joins TRBV27 to TRBJ2-1; TRBD2 agrees at 13 bases. J was trimmed by 6 bases and V by 5 bases; bases with no gene match: 4. The CDR3 runs 15 residues. Germline-derived CDR1 and CDR2 are MNHEY and SMNVEV (reference sequence). For the CDR3, the DNA is TGTGCCAGCAGTCTCCGACTAGCGGGAGGCAATGAGCAGTTCTTC. This codes for CASSLRLAGGNEQFF.

Only a few counts were recorded for this clone. The chain employs TRBV7-8 and TRBJ2-4; 7 nucleotides line up with TRBD2. Trimming took 5 bases from V and 7 from J; bases not matched to a gene: 5. Germline CDR1 and CDR2: SGHVS and FQNEAQ. The CDR3 length is 13 residues. The CDR3 sequence: CASSNREANIQYF. In DNA, the CDR3 is TGTGCCAGCAGCAATCGGGAGGCGAACATTCAGTACTTC.

The chain employs TRBV18 and TRBJ2-5; D call uncertain. The CDR3 runs to 12 residues. V was clipped by 8 bases and J by 4 bases, with 11 bases between them. CDR1 KGHSH and CDR2 LQKENI come from the germline V gene. CDR3 region: CASHPLGETQYF. CDR3 bases: TGTGCCAGCCACCCTCTGGGAGAGACCCAGTACTTC.

This clone was counted only a few times. The J gene is TRBJ2-3, the V gene TRBV6-6; the D gene is possibly TRBD1 (6 bases). The CDR3 is 15 residues long. Germline assignment: CDR1 MNHNY and CDR2 SVGAGI (reference sequence). Trimming removed 6 bases from V and 0 bases from J, with 13 bases in between. CDR3 protein: CASSPSDSSTDTQYF. CDR3 sequence (DNA): TGTGCCAGCAGCCCCTCGGACAGCAGCACAGATACGCAGTATTTT.

The chain employs TRBV29-1 and TRBJ2-3; D possibly corresponds to TRBD2 (6 bases). The ends were cut back, 4 bases at V and 4 bases at J, with 9 bases in the middle. The CDR3 runs to 12 residues. Germline V CDR1 and CDR2: SQVTM, ANQGSEA. CDR3 in DNA: TGCAGCGTTGGAGGACTATCAGATACGCAGTATTTT. Its protein product is CSVGGLSDTQYF.

The V and J genes are TRBV19 and TRBJ2-6; the D gene could be TRBD1 or TRBD2 (5 bases each). The V end lost 5 bases, the J end lost 2 bases, and 25 bases lay between the germline ends. The CDR3 covers 20 residues. Germline CDR1 LNHDA, CDR2 SQIVND (reference sequence). CDR3 DNA: TGTGCCAGTAGTCTCCCCGCCCCGGGGCGGAAGGGGACTGGGGCCAACGTCCTGACTTTC. This codes for CASSLPAPGRKGTGANVLTF.

The chain has TRBV5-1 and TRBJ1-4, with 12 positions matching TRBD1. The J segment lost 8 bases and the V segment lost 7 bases, leaving 12 bases of the junction unmatched. Germline loops: CDR1 SGHRS, CDR2 YFSETQ. The CDR3 contains 16 residues. DNA for the CDR3: TGCGCCAGCCGCGTCGGGACAGGGGGCGAAGAAGAAAAACTGTTTTTT. Translation: CASRVGTGGEEEKLFF.